The 13 T cell receptor beta chains listed next were all sequenced from one sample in a study of beta chain features in type 1 diabetes. The study, taken as a whole, reports: TCRB CDR3s were moderately but significantly shorter in Type 1 diabetes patients in all four CD4+ subsets.

Their target antigens are unknown. Every bit of the isolated RNA underwent reverse transcription, so sequencing read expressed TCRB transcripts. Some clones are missing from TCRdb's copy, which holds only in-frame ones; the method was immunoSEQ multiplex PCR. The sample yields about 53,000 clones, 50% to 55% seen once. The source material was Tregs from blood. All receptors come from a middle-aged woman with type 1 diabetes.

The J gene is TRBJ1-5, the V gene TRBV7-6; 7 nucleotides match TRBD1. V gave up 6 bases and J gave up 3 bases; unmatched junction bases: 8. The CDR3 is made up of 15 amino acids. Germline CDR1 is SGHVS and CDR2 is FNYEAQ. CDR3 DNA: TGTGCCAGCAGTCCACTCAGGGGGGACAATCAGCCCCAGCATTTT. As protein: CASSPLRGDNQPQHF.

This clone was detected only a few times. This chain joins TRBV5-4 and TRBJ2-5; D might be TRBD1 (5 bases). Trimming stripped 3 bases from V and 2 bases from J, with 14 bases between. This CDR3 has 15 amino acids. Looked up from germline, CDR1 is SGHNT and CDR2 is YYREEE (reference sequence). The chain's CDR3 is CASSYYRNRQETQYF. The DNA of the CDR3 is TGTGCCAGCAGCTACTACAGGAATCGTCAAGAGACCCAGTACTTC.

This rearrangement joins TRBV28 to TRBJ2-5; D may be TRBD2 (5 bases). Trimming pared 6 bases from V and 3 bases from J, leaving 11 bases between. The CDR3 loop spans 13 amino acids. Germline CDR1 and CDR2: MDHEN and SYDVKM. CDR3 amino acids: CASRNFGKETQYF. The DNA of the CDR3 is TGTGCCAGCAGAAACTTCGGGAAAGAGACCCAGTACTTC.

This sequence joins TRBV5-6 and TRBJ2-1, with no clear D. Germline V gene sequence: CDR1 SGHDT, CDR2 YYEEEE. Trimming removed 3 bases at V and 10 bases at J, with 14 bases between. The CDR3 has 13 residues. DNA for the CDR3: TGTGCCAGCAGCTCCCGGAGTCGCGAAGAGCAGTTCTTC. This encodes CASSSRSREEQFF.

The J gene is TRBJ1-6, the V gene TRBV5-1, with TRBD1 matching over 9 bases. There are 16 residues in the CDR3. The germline gives CDR1 SGHRS, CDR2 YFSETQ. V shed 4 bases and J 1 base; nucleotides not matched to a gene: 3. The CDR3 region has the DNA TGCGCCAGCAGCGGGGGACAGGGATCCTATAATTCACCCCTCCACTTT. Protein sequence: CASSGGQGSYNSPLHF.

The rearrangement joins TRBV6-5 to TRBJ1-1; D may be TRBD1 (5 bases). The CDR3 covers 15 residues. V dropped 6 bases and J dropped 4 bases, with 18 bases sitting between them. Germline-derived CDR1 and CDR2 are MNHEY and SVGAGI. CDR3 residues: CASRLGGGGFTEAFF. CDR3 coding DNA: TGTGCCAGCAGACTCGGGGGGGGAGGTTTCACTGAAGCTTTCTTT.

A single count supports this clone. The rearrangement uses TRBV9 and TRBJ1-1; D remains unclear. CDR3 length: 13 residues. Germline CDR1 reads SGDLS; CDR2 reads YYNGEE. Trimming stripped 4 bases from V and 5 bases from J, with 12 bases between. The CDR3 region has the DNA TGTGCCAGCAGCCCCGGGGTCGGGACTGAAGCTTTCTTT. This gives the protein CASSPGVGTEAFF.

This clone was detected a few times. The chain is built from TRBV4-3 and TRBJ1-2, with D possibly TRBD1 on 6 matching bases. CDR1 LGHNA and CDR2 YSLEER come from the germline V gene. The CDR3 is 17 residues long. V dropped 0 bases and J dropped 7 bases, with 21 bases sitting between them. CDR3 sequence reads: CASSQDRIWTDNPGYTF. As DNA, the CDR3 is TGCGCCAGCAGCCAAGATCGGATTTGGACAGACAATCCTGGCTACACCTTC.

The sample holds one count of this clone. V and J are TRBV19 and TRBJ2-1, with a possible D match to TRBD2 (6 bases). Between the trimmed V and J ends, which lost 1 base and 11 bases, there was a span of 12 bases. Germline-derived CDR1 and CDR2 are LNHDA and SQIVND (reference sequence). CDR3 length: 13 amino acids. The CDR3 DNA reads as TGTGCCAGTAGTATAGTTGAGGGCGGGAAGCAGTTCTTC. It yields the protein CASSIVEGGKQFF.

This clone occurred a few times. The chain combines TRBV7-2 with TRBJ2-1, with D perhaps matching TRBD2 (5 bases). The CDR3 is 13 amino acids. V was pared by 7 bases and J by 3 bases, with 10 bases between. Germline V gene sequence: CDR1 SGHTA, CDR2 FQGNSA. The CDR3 nucleotides read TGTGCCAGCAAACTAGGGAACTACAATGAGCAGTTCTTC. Translation: CASKLGNYNEQFF.

The V and J genes are TRBV15 and TRBJ1-5; D perhaps matches TRBD1 (5 bases). Germline V gene sequence: CDR1 LNHNV, CDR2 YYDKDF (reference sequence). V was pared by 0 bases and J by 4 bases, with 13 bases between. This CDR3 contains 16 residues. As DNA, the CDR3 is TGTGCCACCAGCAGAGATTCGCAGGGTAGGAATCAGCCCCAGCATTTT. Translating it yields CATSRDSQGRNQPQHF.

The rearrangement uses TRBV7-9 and TRBJ2-1; TRBD2 agrees at 8 bases. V shed 1 base and J 4 bases; nucleotides not matched to a gene: 6. Germline V CDR1 and CDR2: SEHNR, FQNEAQ (reference sequence). CDR3 length: 16 amino acids. DNA for the CDR3: TGTGCCAGCAGCTTAGGGAGCGGGAGATCGTACAATGAGCAGTTCTTC. Amino acids: CASSLGSGRSYNEQFF.

The J gene is TRBJ1-6, the V gene TRBV13; 10 bases map to TRBD1. The CDR3 is 16 amino acids. V trimming: 5 bases; J trimming: 4 bases; junction bases outside the gene matches: 5. CDR1 and CDR2 (germline): PRHDT, FYEKMQ (reference sequence). The CDR3 loop reads CASSRTGGDYNSPLHF. The CDR3 DNA is TGTGCCAGCAGCCGGACAGGGGGAGATTATAATTCACCCCTCCACTTT.